This TCR beta chain was sequenced in a study of neurological immune-mediated disorders. This clonotype was counted many times. Noted time point: longitudinal time-point 3. TCRdb itself ran the 5' RACE reads through MiXCR, one entry per CDR3 protein. The top ten clones hold approximately 3.3% of a sample with about 99,000 distinct CDR3 sequences, 10% to 11% of them seen once. V shed 3 bases and J shed 4 bases, with 16 bases lying between them. Germline CDR1 SGHAT, CDR2 FQDESV (reference sequence). The CDR3 contains 17 residues. The receptor comes from a female donor with HTLV-1-associated myelopathy (HAM/TSP). The sequencing sample was made of PBMCs. The chain links TRBV11-1 to TRBJ2-6, with a weak D call TRBD1 (7 bases). CDR3 sequence: CASSLEGALRGANVLTF. In DNA, the CDR3 is TGTGCCAGCAGCTTGGAGGGGGCCCTACGAGGGGCCAACGTCCTGACTTTC.